The 27 T cell receptor beta chains reported below all come from one sample, sequenced in a study of human T cells and chemical hapten exposure. Specified time point: patch test 3, about 24 weeks after DPC sensitization. Described treatment: therapeutic diphenylcyclopropenone sensitization with weekly scalp DPC. TCRdb used MiXCR to reprocess the RACE reads, holding one entry per CDR3 protein. The data contain about 82,000 distinct CDR3 sequences, roughly a tenth of them singletons. The starting material was whole blood, obtained in connection with sensitization to the hapten diphenylcyclopropenone (DPC). These receptors originate from a woman between 45 and 65 years old with alopecia areata. Some clones in this sample may be carry-over from other donors' samples.

In this sample, this clonotype turned up many times. The chain uses TRBV6-5 and TRBJ1-2; D remains unclear. Trimming removed 6 bases at V and 8 bases at J, with 16 bases between. CDR1 MNHEY and CDR2 SVGAGI come from the germline V gene. The CDR3 runs to 13 residues. CDR3 nucleotides: TGTGCCAGCAGCACCACTTATAATCCAGGCTACACCTTC. Encoded protein: CASSTTYNPGYTF.

The table lists this clonotype with a few counts. V usage is TRBV6-5 and J usage is TRBJ2-7; D gene uncertain. Germline V lookup: CDR1 MNHEY, CDR2 SVGAGI. CDR3 length equals 13 residues. V was cut by 7 bases and J by 2 bases, with 12 bases left in between. The CDR3 nucleotides are TGTGCCAGCACCTTTGCAGCGACCTACGAGCAGTACTTC. Residues: CASTFAATYEQYF.

There are many counts of this clonotype. J is TRBJ2-1 and V is TRBV7-9; 7 positions match TRBD2. Germline CDR1 and CDR2: SEHNR and FQNEAQ (reference sequence). The CDR3 spans 19 residues. V shed 7 bases and J 4 bases; nucleotides not matched to a gene: 22. CDR3 sequence (DNA): TGTGCCAGCACCTCCATTAAGCTAGCGGAAGTCCCCTTTTACAATGAGCAGTTCTTC. Amino acid sequence: CASTSIKLAEVPFYNEQFF.

J is TRBJ2-6 and V is TRBV5-1; 8 nucleotides agree with TRBD1. V lost 2 bases to trimming and J lost 1 base; unmatched junction nucleotides: 11. CDR3 length equals 19 residues. Germline V gene data show CDR1 as SGHRS and CDR2 as YFSETQ. CDR3 loop: CASSFSVQGANSGANVLTF. DNA for the CDR3: TGCGCCAGCAGCTTCTCGGTTCAGGGGGCGAATTCTGGGGCCAACGTCCTGACTTTC.

This clonotype occurred many times. This chain joins TRBV14 and TRBJ2-2; D possibly corresponds to TRBD2 (5 bases). The V and J ends lost 4 bases and 5 bases respectively, with 11 bases between them. The CDR3 loop spans 14 amino acids. Per germline, CDR1 SGHDN and CDR2 FVKESK. This CDR3 reads CASSPLRRTGELFF. Written as DNA, the CDR3 is TGTGCCAGCAGCCCTTTGAGGAGGACCGGGGAGCTGTTTTTT.

This clonotype was counted only a few times. The chain combines TRBV19 with TRBJ2-1; 13 positions agree with TRBD2. In germline, CDR1 is LNHDA, CDR2 SQIVND (reference sequence). V lost 4 bases and J lost 8; bases outside the gene matches: 8. The CDR3 sequence is 16 residues long. The CDR3 DNA is TGTGCCAGTAGTAGCCGGACTAGCGGGAGATTGGATGAGCAGTTCTTC. Translating it yields CASSSRTSGRLDEQFF.

The rearrangement links TRBV9 to TRBJ2-7; 8 positions match TRBD2. V shed 0 bases and J 5 bases; nucleotides not matched to a gene: 7. CDR3 length: 15 amino acids. From germline, CDR1 is SGDLS and CDR2 YYNGEE. The CDR3 loop reads CASSVGREVGDEQYF. In DNA, the CDR3 is TGTGCCAGCAGCGTAGGGCGGGAGGTAGGAGACGAGCAGTACTTC. Complete variable domain (other parts from reference TRBV9 and TRBJ2-7): DSGVTQTPKHLITATGQRVTLRCSPRSGDLSVYWYQQSLDQGLQFLIQYYNGEERAKGNILERFSAQQFPDLHSELNLSSLELGDSALYFCASSVGREVGDEQYFGPGTRLTVT.

Notes on this clonotype: One base away lies a much larger clone, so this may be a sequencing read error. The chain carries TRBV3-1 and TRBJ2-7, with 9 bases that match TRBD1. Germline V gives CDR1 LGHDT, CDR2 YNNKEL (reference sequence). Germline trimming cut 8 bases from V and 5 bases from J; bases unmatched to any gene: 7. The CDR3 covers 13 residues. CDR3 protein: CASRQGGHHEQYF. DNA for the CDR3: TGTGCCAGCCGACAGGGGGGGCACCACGAGCAGTACTTC.

Comments on this clonotype: This may come from a read error, since a much larger clone is one base off. The chain couples TRBV7-2 to TRBJ1-2; D unresolved. Per the germline V gene, CDR1 is SGHTA and CDR2 is FQGNSA. CDR3 size: 14 residues. V lost 1 base, J lost 2 bases, and 8 bases lay in between. The CDR3 spells CASSLDCVNYGYTF. Here the CDR3 DNA reads TGTGCCAGCAGCTTAGACTGCGTGAACTATGGCTACACCTTC.

This clonotype was found many times. The chain links TRBV7-3 to TRBJ2-3; D possibly corresponds to TRBD2 (5 bases). V was trimmed by 2 bases and J by 7 bases, leaving 10 bases between them. Germline V gives CDR1 SGHTA, CDR2 FQGTGA. This CDR3 contains 13 residues. CDR3 in amino acids: CASSLSGMNTQYF. In nucleotides, the CDR3 is TGTGCCAGCAGCTTATCCGGGATGAATACGCAGTATTTT.

This clonotype was observed a few times. The V gene is TRBV7-8, the J gene TRBJ2-3; TRBD2 matches at 9 bases. V lost 0 bases and J lost 1; bases outside the gene matches: 11. Germline CDR1 and CDR2: SGHVS and FQNEAQ. The CDR3 totals 19 residues. The CDR3 nucleotides read TGTGCCAGCAGCTTAGCGTGGGTGGCTAGCGGGACCGGCACAGATACGCAGTATTTT. As protein: CASSLAWVASGTGTDTQYF. The full variable domain, with the rest looked up from reference TRBV7-8 and TRBJ2-3, is GAGVSQSPRYKVAKRGQDVALRCDPISGHVSLFWYQQALGQGPEFLTYFQNEAQLDKSGLPSDRFFAERPEGSVSTLKIQRTQQEDSAVYLCASSLAWVASGTGTDTQYFGPGTRLTVL.

This clonotype was counted between two and nine times. The chain links TRBV15 to TRBJ2-3; possible D gene TRBD2, 6 bases. The CDR3 is made up of 15 amino acids. Deletions cut 1 base from V and 0 bases from J, with 8 bases between. Germline V gene sequence: CDR1 LNHNV, CDR2 YYDKDF (reference sequence). The CDR3 reads CATSRGAGSTDTQYF. In nucleotides, the CDR3 is TGTGCCACCAGCAGAGGTGCGGGGAGCACAGATACGCAGTATTTT.

As regards this clonotype: A much larger clone differs from this one at a single base, so this may be a read error. V gene TRBV28 combines with J gene TRBJ1-5; 7 bases match TRBD1. Germline V CDR1 and CDR2: MDHEN, SYDVKM. The CDR3 covers 15 residues. The V and J ends lost 6 bases and 6 bases, in that order; junction bases with no gene match: 11. CDR3 DNA: TGTGCCAGCAGATTCCTAGACAGGGAAGGTCAGCCCCAGCATTTT. The encoded protein is CASRFLDREGQPQHF.

This chain joins TRBV20-1 and TRBJ2-1; tentative D call: TRBD1 (6 bases). Between the trimmed V and J ends, which lost 6 bases and 7 bases, there was a span of 22 bases. Germline loops: CDR1 DFQATT, CDR2 SNEGSKA (reference sequence). The CDR3 covers 15 residues. The CDR3 bases are TGCAGTGCCAAGGGGACATTAGTGCTGGGGAATGAGCAGTTCTTC. Its translation: CSAKGTLVLGNEQFF.

This clonotype has ten or more counts. The genes are TRBV5-5 and TRBJ2-1; D perhaps matches TRBD2 (5 bases). The CDR3 length is 15 residues. From germline, CDR1 is SGHKS and CDR2 YYEKEE (reference sequence). V lost 0 bases and J 0 bases, leaving 7 bases between the germline ends. The DNA of the CDR3 is TGTGCCAGCAGCTTGGGGGGAGCCTCCTACAATGAGCAGTTCTTC. This gives the protein CASSLGGASYNEQFF.

The gene calls are TRBV5-1 and TRBJ2-7; 7 positions agree with TRBD1. The CDR3 covers 19 residues. Germline loops: CDR1 SGHRS, CDR2 YFSETQ. The J segment lost 4 bases and the V segment lost 1 base, leaving 20 bases of the junction unmatched. The CDR3 reads CASSLLPVSTGTAGYEQYF. CDR3 DNA sequence: TGCGCCAGCAGCTTGCTGCCGGTCTCCACCGGGACAGCTGGTTACGAGCAGTACTTC.

This clonotype showed up many times. V gene TRBV24-1 combines with J gene TRBJ2-1, with D hard to call. The CDR3 length is 12 residues. The germline V and J ends were trimmed by 4 bases and 6 bases, with 6 bases remaining between them. CDR1 and CDR2 (germline): KGHDR, SFDVKD. CDR3 protein: CATSEHLNEQFF. The DNA of the CDR3 is TGTGCCACCAGTGAACACCTCAATGAGCAGTTCTTC.

This clonotype was detected ten times or more. V usage is TRBV5-4 and J usage is TRBJ2-5; D remains ambiguous. The germline CDR1 and CDR2 sequences are SGHNT and YYREEE (reference sequence). Between the trimmed V and J ends, which lost 2 bases and 5 bases, there was a span of 7 bases. The CDR3 is made up of 12 amino acids. For the CDR3, the DNA is TGTGCCAGCAGCTTCCCCGGGGAGACCCAGTACTTC. This codes for CASSFPGETQYF.

In its sample, this clonotype was seen many times. The chain recombines TRBV20-1 with TRBJ2-2; D possibly uses TRBD1 or TRBD2 (5 bases each). This CDR3 is built from 15 residues. Trimming shortened V by 3 bases and J by 1 base, and 12 bases separated the two germline ends. Per germline, CDR1 DFQATT and CDR2 SNEGSKA (reference sequence). The CDR3 DNA follows: TGCAGTGCTAGCCGGGACCTTAGGAACACCGGGGAGCTGTTTTTT. As protein: CSASRDLRNTGELFF.

This clonotype was counted ten times or more. The rearrangement uses TRBV20-1 and TRBJ2-4, with TRBD2 matching over 12 bases. Germline CDR1 is DFQATT and CDR2 is SNEGSKA (reference sequence). Trimming took 3 bases from V and 6 from J; bases not matched to a gene: 9. This CDR3 has 16 residues. The CDR3 is CSARLPTSGSVNIQYF. CDR3 in DNA: TGCAGTGCTAGGCTTCCGACTAGCGGGAGCGTAAACATTCAGTACTTC.

The gene calls are TRBV4-1 and TRBJ1-1; TRBD1 might be the D (6 bases). Germline V gives CDR1 MGHRA, CDR2 YSYEKL. V was trimmed by 0 bases and J by 1 base, leaving 9 bases between them. The CDR3 consists of 15 residues. The CDR3 DNA reads as TGCGCCAGCAGCCAAGAGGGCAGGGGGAACACTGAAGCTTTCTTT. The encoded protein is CASSQEGRGNTEAFF.

This clonotype appeared a few times. The rearrangement uses TRBV28 and TRBJ1-2; no reliable D call. The CDR3 length is 15 residues. V gave up 5 bases and J gave up 4 bases, with 17 bases separating them. Germline V CDR1 and CDR2: MDHEN, SYDVKM. CDR3 DNA: TGTGCCAGCAGTCCACCTGGCAGCCTCCTCTATGGCTACACCTTC. It yields the protein CASSPPGSLLYGYTF.

The V and J genes are TRBV28 and TRBJ1-1; D is undetermined. This CDR3 has 12 amino acids. V lost 8 bases and J lost 1, with 8 bases in between. Germline V gives CDR1 MDHEN, CDR2 SYDVKM. In nucleotides, the CDR3 is TGTGCCAGCGGATGGGGGAACACTGAAGCTTTCTTT. It is translated as CASGWGNTEAFF.

A few counts support this clonotype. V and J are TRBV29-1 and TRBJ2-4, with TRBD1 matching 7 bases. Germline V gene lookup returns CDR1 SQVTM and CDR2 ANQGSEA. V was pared by 6 bases and J by 1 base, with 9 bases of the junction left unmatched. This CDR3 spans 15 amino acids. The CDR3, as DNA: TGCAGCGTGGCGGACAGGAAATCGGCCAAAAACATTCAGTACTTC. It translates to CSVADRKSAKNIQYF. Using reference TRBV29-1 and TRBJ2-4 for the parts outside the CDR3, the full variable domain is SAVISQKPSRDICQRGTSLTIQCQVDSQVTMMFWYRQQPGQSLTLIATANQGSEATYESGFVIDKFPISRPNLTFSTLTVSNMSPEDSSIYLCSVADRKSAKNIQYFGAGTRLSVL.

The rearrangement links TRBV6-2 or TRBV6-3 to TRBJ1-5; 9 positions match TRBD1. V lost 4 bases and J lost 7; bases outside the gene matches: 8. Germline CDR1 and CDR2: MNHEY and SVGEGT. CDR3 size: 15 residues. The DNA for the CDR3 is TGTGCCAGCAGTTCACCGGACAGGGGACGCCAGCCCCAGCATTTT. Its translation: CASSSPDRGRQPQHF.

A few counts support this clonotype. V usage is TRBV6-2 or TRBV6-3 and J usage is TRBJ2-7, with 12 bases identical to TRBD2. The V gene end was trimmed by 0 bases and the J gene end by 3 bases; junction bases not matched to a gene: 6. The germline CDR1 and CDR2 sequences are MNHEY and SVGEGT. The CDR3 length is 17 residues. CDR3 coding DNA: TGTGCCAGCAGTTACTCGTCCGGACTAGCGGGAAACTACGAGCAGTACTTC. This translates into CASSYSSGLAGNYEQYF.

This clonotype was seen only a few times. The chain couples TRBV3-1 to TRBJ2-5; the D is unclear. The CDR3 contains 14 residues. V lost 4 bases, J lost 1 base, and 10 bases lay in between. The germline gives CDR1 LGHDT, CDR2 YNNKEL (reference sequence). Here the CDR3 reads CASSPRGAQETQYF. CDR3 DNA: TGTGCCAGCAGCCCCCGCGGAGCCCAAGAGACCCAGTACTTC.